This T cell receptor beta chain was profiled in a study of cytomegalovirus exposure and HLA in healthy donors. This clone was counted only a few times. The CDR3 has 14 residues. Germline CDR1 and CDR2: SGHTA and FQGNSA. The ends were cut back, 7 bases at V and 8 bases at J, with 19 bases in the middle. It was with 60 Vbeta and 13 Jbeta primers that the PCR ran. TCRdb keeps only in-frame clones here, not all; method: immunoSEQ multiplex PCR. The sample contains about 190,000 clones, roughly 85% of which appear only once. Sequencing was performed on PBMCs. The chain uses TRBV7-2 and TRBJ2-3, with a weak D call TRBD1 (5 bases). The clonotype was recovered from a boy aged 2-9 years in good health and CMV-seronegative. In DNA form, the CDR3 reads TGTGCCAGCACACCTGGACAACCTCTAGGTACGCAGTATTTT. This sequence encodes CASTPGQPLGTQYF.